One and the same sample provided the 3 T cell receptor beta chains below, sequenced in a study of T cell responses to AZD1222 COVID-19 vaccine. Data came from immunoSEQ multiplex PCR; TCRdb stores just in-frame clones and leaves some out. The sample includes about 72,000 clones, over 75% of them seen just once. The input for sequencing was peripheral blood, taken on day 0 of AZD1222 vaccination. The receptors were gathered from an adult in good health.

The chain combines TRBV29-1 with TRBJ1-2; D is perhaps TRBD1 (5 bases). The CDR3 is made up of 11 amino acids. Germline-derived CDR1 and CDR2 are SQVTM and ANQGSEA. V lost 6 bases and J 7 bases, leaving 12 bases between the germline ends. As DNA, the CDR3 is TGCAGCGTGCAACGCGGGGGTGGCTACACCTTC. It yields the protein CSVQRGGGYTF. The whole variable domain, remainder taken from reference TRBV29-1 and TRBJ1-2, is SAVISQKPSRDICQRGTSLTIQCQVDSQVTMMFWYRQQPGQSLTLIATANQGSEATYESGFVIDKFPISRPNLTFSTLTVSNMSPEDSSIYLCSVQRGGGYTFGSGTRLTVV.

The rearrangement links TRBV6-5 to TRBJ2-7; possible D gene TRBD2, 6 bases. Germline V CDR1 and CDR2: MNHEY, SVGAGI. V dropped 8 bases and J dropped 3 bases, with 17 bases sitting between them. The CDR3 runs 14 residues. This CDR3 is CASRRGGISYEQYF. CDR3 nucleotides: TGTGCCAGCCGGAGGGGCGGAATTAGCTACGAGCAGTACTTC.

This clone turned up a few times. The chain recombines TRBV11-2 with TRBJ1-2; TRBD1 is a possible D gene (5 bases). Germline V gives CDR1 SGHAT, CDR2 FQNNGV. This CDR3 has 14 amino acids. The V end was cut by 3 bases, the J end by 4 bases, with 12 bases between. The CDR3 sequence is CASSLFGTAYGYTF. The CDR3 nucleotides are TGTGCCAGCAGCTTGTTCGGGACGGCCTATGGCTACACCTTC.